This T cell receptor (beta chain) was retrieved from a study of cytotoxic CD8 clonotypes in ibrutinib-treated CLL. The wider study: Among the patients, about a dozen presented as relapsed/refractory and 15 as treatment-naive; 17 to 18 showed unmutated IGHV. Productive templates averaged approximately 260,000 per sample, and productive rearrangements 85,000 to 100,000. Response sampling took place at median roughly twelve months of treatment, range 6 to 36. Study outcomes and limitations: Sampling schedules were unmatched across sustained-remission and progressing patients.

Germline loops: CDR1 MNHEY, CDR2 SMNVEV (reference sequence). The CDR3 contains 14 residues. V gave up 6 bases and J gave up 10 bases; unmatched junction bases: 8. Sequencing used immunoSEQ multiplex PCR; TCRdb keeps in-frame clones, though not all of them. Here the sample spans about 24,000 clones, around 84% being singletons. A note on this clone: The antigen remains unidentified.

The chain couples TRBV27 to TRBJ2-3; 12 bases align to TRBD1. The sequenced sample was PBMCs, obtained before ibrutinib treatment. This clonotype was obtained from a human donor with chronic lymphocytic leukemia. As DNA, the CDR3 is TGTGCCAGCAGCAGGGACAGGGGGCCCATGGCGCAGTATTTT. Its protein is CASSRDRGPMAQYF.